This TCR beta chain was sequenced during a study of CD8+ T cells in alopecia areata. General observations from the study: Tofacitinib did not eliminate many expanded lesional clones from scalp or blood.

Treatment noted: oral pan-JAK inhibitor, 5-10 mg twice daily. Isolated RNA was reverse transcribed into cDNA used as the sequencing template. The method was immunoSEQ multiplex PCR; TCRdb's version includes in-frame clones alone and lacks a portion of them. The profile shows 190,000 or so clones, roughly 62% of them singletons. This clone occurred a few times. Its antigen is unidentified. The CDR3 runs to 13 residues. The germline CDR1 and CDR2 sequences are MGHRA and YSYEKL. V lost 3 bases and J lost 11, with 15 bases in between. The sample in question was CD8+ T cells sorted from blood, obtained at week 24, from a patient treated with tofacitinib. The sequence was collected from a human donor with alopecia areata. The V gene is TRBV4-1, the J gene TRBJ2-3, with D possibly TRBD2 on 5 matching bases. The CDR3 DNA reads as TGCGCCAGCAGCCACAGCCCGGCAGGAGGGCAGTATTTT. It is translated as CASSHSPAGGQYF.